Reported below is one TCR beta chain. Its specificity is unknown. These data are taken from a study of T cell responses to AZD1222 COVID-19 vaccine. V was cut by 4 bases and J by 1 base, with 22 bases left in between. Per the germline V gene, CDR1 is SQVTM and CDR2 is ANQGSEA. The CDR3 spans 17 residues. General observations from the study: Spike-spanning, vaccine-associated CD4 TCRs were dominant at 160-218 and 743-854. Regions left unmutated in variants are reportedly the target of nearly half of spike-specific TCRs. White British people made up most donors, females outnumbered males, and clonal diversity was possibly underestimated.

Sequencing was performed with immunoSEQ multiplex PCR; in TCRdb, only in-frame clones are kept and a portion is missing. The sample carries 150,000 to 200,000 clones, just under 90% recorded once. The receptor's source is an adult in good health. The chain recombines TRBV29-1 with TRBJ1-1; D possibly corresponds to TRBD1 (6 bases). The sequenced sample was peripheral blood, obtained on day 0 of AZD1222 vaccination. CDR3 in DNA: TGCAGCGTTGTTCGTCCCGGGGGCGAGATCGGGAACACTGAAGCTTTCTTT. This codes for CSVVRPGGEIGNTEAFF.